The 21 T cell receptor beta chains listed next were all sequenced from one sample in a study of human T cells and chemical hapten exposure. Via MiXCR, TCRdb re-called the RACE reads, giving one row per CDR3 protein. The sample carries fewer than 150,000 distinct CDR3 sequences, roughly 14% recorded once. Noted time point: pre-sensitization, week 0. The treatment denotes: therapeutic diphenylcyclopropenone sensitization with weekly scalp DPC. The source was whole blood, collected in connection with sensitization to the hapten diphenylcyclopropenone (DPC). These receptor sequences come from a woman between 18 and 29 years old with alopecia areata. Some clones in this sample may be carry-over from other donors' samples.

This clonotype was picked up a small number of times. The chain combines TRBV5-6 with TRBJ2-6, with D unresolved. This CDR3 comprises 15 residues. In germline, CDR1 is SGHDT, CDR2 YYEEEE. Trimming shortened V by 2 bases and J by 1 base, and 7 bases separated the two germline ends. The CDR3 DNA follows: TGTGCCAGCAGCTTCACAGAGTCTGGGGCCAACGTCCTGACTTTC. Translated: CASSFTESGANVLTF.

This clonotype was seen more than once but under ten times. The J gene is TRBJ2-7, the V gene TRBV19; D is possibly TRBD1 (6 bases). Trimming removed 8 bases at V and 6 bases at J, with 17 bases between. The CDR3 loop spans 13 amino acids. Germline V lookup: CDR1 LNHDA, CDR2 SQIVND (reference sequence). In DNA form, the CDR3 reads TGTGCCAGTGCGAGGGACATATCGCGCGAGCAGTACTTC. This sequence encodes CASARDISREQYF. Using reference TRBV19 and TRBJ2-7 for the parts outside the CDR3, the full variable domain is DGGITQSPKYLFRKEGQNVTLSCEQNLNHDAMYWYRQDPGQGLRLIYYSQIVNDFQKGDIAEGYSVSREKKESFPLTVTSAQKNPTAFYLCASARDISREQYFGPGTRLTVT.

This clonotype showed up just a few times. V usage is TRBV29-1 and J usage is TRBJ1-5; no clear D. V lost 5 bases and J lost 4, with 15 bases in between. Germline assignment: CDR1 SQVTM and CDR2 ANQGSEA. CDR3 length equals 14 residues. Here the CDR3 reads CSVKDPVDNQPQHF. As DNA, the CDR3 is TGCAGCGTTAAGGACCCAGTGGATAATCAGCCCCAGCATTTT.

This chain connects TRBV25-1 to TRBJ2-1; D ambiguous. Trimming left V 3 bases short and J 5 bases short, with 11 bases between. Germline V gene lookup returns CDR1 MGHDK and CDR2 SYGVNS. This CDR3 spans 14 amino acids. In DNA, the CDR3 is TGTGCCAGCAGTGAGCAGTCTGGAGACAATGAGCAGTTCTTC. Its protein is CASSEQSGDNEQFF.

The gene calls are TRBV27 and TRBJ2-1, with 7 bases lining up with TRBD2. The V and J ends lost 10 bases and 8 bases, in that order; junction bases with no gene match: 17. Germline V lookup: CDR1 MNHEY, CDR2 SMNVEV (reference sequence). This CDR3 is built from 15 residues. The chain's CDR3 is CATRVGGGRYDEQFF. CDR3 nucleotide sequence: TGTGCCACCCGAGTGGGCGGGGGTAGGTACGATGAGCAGTTCTTC.

This clonotype turned up a few times. This chain connects TRBV6-6 to TRBJ1-4; 9 positions match TRBD1. CDR3 length: 15 amino acids. With 6 bases clipped from V and 2 bases from J, the junction kept 4 bases outside the gene matches. Germline CDR1 reads MNHNY; CDR2 reads SVGAGI (reference sequence). CDR3 amino acids: CASRWTGDTNEKLFF. CDR3 in DNA: TGTGCCAGCAGGTGGACAGGGGACACTAATGAAAAACTGTTTTTT.

The chain links TRBV20-1 to TRBJ1-3; D is unclear. The CDR3 spans 13 residues. Trimming stripped 6 bases from V and 0 bases from J, with 9 bases between. Germline V CDR1 and CDR2: DFQATT, SNEGSKA (reference sequence). CDR3 coding DNA: TGCAGTGCATACTCACTCTCTGGAAACACCATATATTTT. Translated: CSAYSLSGNTIYF.

This clonotype was found many times. The chain recombines TRBV10-3 with TRBJ2-3; maybe TRBD2 (5 bases). The V gene's germline CDR1 is ENHRY and CDR2 SYGVKD. The CDR3 length is 13 residues. With 0 bases removed from V and 4 bases from J, the gap between germline ends came to 5 bases. The CDR3 spells CAISESGADTQYF. The CDR3 bases are TGTGCCATCAGTGAGTCCGGGGCAGATACGCAGTATTTT.

The rearrangement uses TRBV13 and TRBJ2-7, with 8 bases aligning to TRBD2. Trimming removed 2 bases from V and 4 bases from J; junction bases left unmatched: 10. The CDR3 loop spans 16 amino acids. Germline assignment: CDR1 PRHDT and CDR2 FYEKMQ (reference sequence). CDR3 in amino acids: CASSLRAGGANYEQYF. CDR3 nucleotides: TGTGCCAGCAGCTTAAGGGCGGGGGGCGCGAATTACGAGCAGTACTTC.

The sample holds a few counts of this clonotype. The rearrangement uses TRBV6-1 and TRBJ2-3; no reliable D call. The CDR3 loop spans 11 amino acids. V lost 2 bases to trimming and J lost 9 bases, with 6 bases between them. Germline lookup yields CDR1 MNHNS and CDR2 SASEGT. The CDR3 loop reads CASSETWTQYF. In DNA form, the CDR3 reads TGTGCCAGCAGTGAAACGTGGACGCAGTATTTT.

In its sample, this clonotype was seen a few times. CDR3 residues: CASSYSRGTDTQYF. In nucleotides, the CDR3 is TGTGCCAGCAGTTACTCGAGAGGCACAGATACGCAGTATTTT. The chain couples TRBV6-5 to TRBJ2-3; D uncertain. Trimming shortened V by 0 bases and J by 1 base, and 5 bases separated the two germline ends. Looked up from germline, CDR1 is MNHEY and CDR2 is SVGAGI. The CDR3 covers 14 residues.

The chain links TRBV7-2 to TRBJ1-1; no reliable D call. This CDR3 is built from 14 residues. Trimming left V 0 bases short and J 6 bases short, with 11 bases between. The germline V gene has CDR1 SGHTA and CDR2 FQGNSA. CDR3 residues: CASSLAPGNAEAFF. The CDR3 region has the DNA TGTGCCAGCAGCTTAGCTCCGGGAAACGCTGAAGCTTTCTTT.

The sample holds a few counts of this clonotype. The chain recombines TRBV9 with TRBJ2-4; tentative D call: TRBD2 (6 bases). Per germline, CDR1 SGDLS and CDR2 YYNGEE. The V end lost 4 bases, the J end lost 5 bases, and 16 bases lay between the germline ends. The CDR3 is made up of 15 amino acids. In DNA, the CDR3 is TGTGCCAGCAGCCTCCGGGGGTTCGGGGAAAACATTCAGTACTTC. Amino acid sequence: CASSLRGFGENIQYF.

This clonotype was detected ten times or more. V is TRBV4-3 and J is TRBJ1-6; 12 bases line up with TRBD1. Germline CDR1 reads LGHNA; CDR2 reads YSLEER. The CDR3 consists of 18 residues. Trimming took 0 bases from V and 3 from J; bases not matched to a gene: 3. The CDR3 DNA sequence: TGCGCCAGCAGCCAAGAGGGACAGGGGGCGAGCTATAATTCACCCCTCCACTTT. Translated: CASSQEGQGASYNSPLHF.

This clonotype was counted once. The chain joins TRBV12-3 or TRBV12-4 to TRBJ2-7; tentative D call: TRBD1 (5 bases). The length of the CDR3 is 14 residues. The germline V and J ends were trimmed by 6 bases and 5 bases, with 17 bases remaining between them. The CDR3 region has the DNA TGTGCCAGCAGCCCGTTGGCAGGGAAGCACGAGCAGTACTTC. It translates to CASSPLAGKHEQYF.

This clonotype appeared many times. V and J are TRBV11-2 and TRBJ2-6; D could derive from TRBD1 or TRBD2 (6 bases each). The CDR3 consists of 18 residues. The germline gives CDR1 SGHAT, CDR2 FQNNGV. V shed 5 bases and J shed 5 bases, with 22 bases lying between them. CDR3 in amino acids: CASSVKYTGATWANVLTF. CDR3 nucleotide sequence: TGTGCCAGCAGCGTCAAATATACGGGGGCCACGTGGGCCAACGTCCTGACTTTC.

This chain joins TRBV4-2 and TRBJ2-3, with 10 bases that match TRBD1. Losses at the gene ends were 4 bases for V and 3 bases for J; bases not matched to a gene: 10. Looked up from germline, CDR1 is LGHNA and CDR2 is YNFKEQ. CDR3 length: 17 amino acids. CDR3 sequence reads: CASSPQGTGAGTDTQYF. DNA for the CDR3: TGTGCCAGCAGCCCCCAGGGGACAGGGGCCGGGACAGATACGCAGTATTTT.

The chain combines TRBV6-6 with TRBJ1-4; no definite D call. Germline V gene lookup returns CDR1 MNHNY and CDR2 SVGAGI (reference sequence). The length of the CDR3 is 15 residues. Trimming left V 1 base short and J 4 bases short, with 10 bases between. The CDR3 sequence is CASSYLGSSNEKLFF. For the CDR3, the DNA is TGTGCCAGCAGTTACTTAGGCAGCAGTAATGAAAAACTGTTTTTT.

This clonotype was seen only a few times. J is TRBJ1-2 and V is TRBV30, with D possibly being TRBD1 (6 bases). The CDR3 contains 15 residues. The V and J ends lost 7 bases and 0 bases respectively, with 18 bases between them. CDR1 GTSNPN and CDR2 SVGIG come from the germline V gene (reference sequence). The CDR3 protein is CAFTGILATNYGYTF. In nucleotides, the CDR3 is TGTGCCTTCACAGGGATTCTGGCCACTAACTATGGCTACACCTTC.

This clonotype came up a few times. This chain uses TRBV6-2 or TRBV6-3 with TRBJ2-1, with D unclear. The CDR3 is 13 residues long. CDR1 is MNHEY and CDR2 is SVGEGT in the germline V gene. V was pared by 6 bases and J by 2 bases, with 8 bases between. CDR3 DNA sequence: TGTGCCAGCAGAGAGAAGGCCTACAATGAGCAGTTCTTC. Protein: CASREKAYNEQFF.

This clonotype came up a few times. V and J are TRBV6-5 and TRBJ2-7; the match to TRBD1 covers 7 bases. Per the germline V gene, CDR1 is MNHEY and CDR2 is SVGAGI. This CDR3 has 15 amino acids. V was clipped by 2 bases and J by 4 bases; unmatched bases: 8. Here the CDR3 reads CASSYLSGGGYEQYF. The CDR3 nucleotides are TGTGCCAGCAGTTACCTGTCAGGGGGTGGTTACGAGCAGTACTTC.